Detailed here is one T cell receptor beta chain. These data belong to a study of blood T cell repertoires in COVID-19. Study background: Acute and convalescent COVID-19 specimens originated in the United States, Italy and Spain.

The authors' processing: Estimation of nucleated cell counts relied on the amplification of reference gene primers. The assay was immunoSEQ multiplex PCR, and TCRdb's table has in-frame clones only and misses some. The DNA gave D and trimming, while V, J and clone size come from that table. The profile shows some 130,000 clones, roughly 82% of them singletons. The specimen sequenced was peripheral blood. This receptor was taken from an older man with acute or convalescent COVID-19.

The CDR3 nucleotides read TGTGCCAGCAGCACCGGCTCGGAGGCTAATTCACCCCTCCACTTT. Translating gives CASSTGSEANSPLHF. The chain links TRBV9 to TRBJ1-6; D is uncertain. Trimming removed 4 bases at V and 6 bases at J, with 14 bases between. CDR1 and CDR2 from the germline V gene are SGDLS and YYNGEE. The CDR3 consists of 15 residues.